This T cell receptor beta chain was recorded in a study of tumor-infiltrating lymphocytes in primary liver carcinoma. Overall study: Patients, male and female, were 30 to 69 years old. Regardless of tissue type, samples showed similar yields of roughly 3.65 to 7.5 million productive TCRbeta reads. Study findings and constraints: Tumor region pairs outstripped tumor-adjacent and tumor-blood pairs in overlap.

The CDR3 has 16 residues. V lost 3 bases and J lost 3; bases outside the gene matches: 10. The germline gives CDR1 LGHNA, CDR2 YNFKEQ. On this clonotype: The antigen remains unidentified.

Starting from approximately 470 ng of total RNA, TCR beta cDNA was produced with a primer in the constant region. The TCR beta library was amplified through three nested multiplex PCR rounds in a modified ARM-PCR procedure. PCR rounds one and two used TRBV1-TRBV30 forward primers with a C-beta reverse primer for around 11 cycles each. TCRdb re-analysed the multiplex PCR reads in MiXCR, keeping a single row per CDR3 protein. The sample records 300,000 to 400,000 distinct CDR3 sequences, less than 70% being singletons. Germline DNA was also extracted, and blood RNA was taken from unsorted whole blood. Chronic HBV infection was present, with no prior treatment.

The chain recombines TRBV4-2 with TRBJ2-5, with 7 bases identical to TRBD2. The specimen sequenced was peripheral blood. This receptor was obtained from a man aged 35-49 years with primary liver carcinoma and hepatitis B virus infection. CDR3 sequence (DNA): TGTGCCAGCAGCCATGGTCCCCCGGGGGGAGAAGAGACCCAGTACTTC. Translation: CASSHGPPGGEETQYF.